This T cell receptor (beta chain) is from a study of naive and memory T cell subsets. The CDR3 runs to 14 residues. Germline V CDR1 and CDR2: ENHRY, SYGVKD. The V end was cut by 7 bases, the J end by 4 bases, with 15 bases between. This clonotype appeared many times. The beta constant-region primer was an equimolar mix of two oligonucleotides covering TRBC1 and TRBC2. TCRdb used MiXCR to reprocess the UMI-ligation and nested PCR reads, holding one entry per CDR3 protein. This sample has 120,000 to 150,000 distinct CDR3 sequences, with approximately 15% found just once. Sequenced sample: naive CD4+ T cells from blood. The rearrangement uses TRBV10-3 and TRBJ2-3; TRBD2 might be the D (6 bases). This clonotype originated in a human donor in good health. The CDR3 is CAITRDSHPDTQYF. The CDR3 nucleotides read TGTGCCATCACCCGGGACTCACACCCAGATACGCAGTATTTT.